This paragraph reports one TCR beta chain. Study processing details: Nucleated cell number was recorded as an estimate derived from reference gene primer amplification. Some clones are missing from TCRdb's copy, which holds only in-frame ones; the method was immunoSEQ multiplex PCR. Clone size and V and J calls were adopted from that table, with D and trimming inferred from the DNA. The sample lists 200,000 to 300,000 clones, 70% to 90% occurring once. This sample was included in a study of blood T cell repertoires in COVID-19. Study summary: Acute and convalescent COVID-19 samples came from the United States, Italy and Spain. The cDNA or gDNA used as material had been derived from T cells, B-cell-depleted T cells, or PBMCs.

Losses at the gene ends were 6 bases for V and 3 bases for J; bases not matched to a gene: 7. The germline gives CDR1 LNHDA, CDR2 SQIVND (reference sequence). The CDR3 has 16 amino acids. The sequenced sample consisted of peripheral blood. The chain carries TRBV19 and TRBJ2-3; TRBD2 matches at 12 bases. The clonotype comes from a woman aged 60 to 75 with active or convalescent COVID-19. CDR3 protein: CASRKELAGGTDTQYF. CDR3 in DNA: TGTGCCAGTAGAAAAGAACTAGCGGGGGGTACAGATACGCAGTATTTT.